This TCR beta chain stems from a study of cytomegalovirus exposure and HLA in healthy donors. Background on the study: Among 150 million to 200 million T cells, an earlier analysis found approximately 110 million unique TCR beta sequences. Study results and caveats: It was confirmed in vitro that three of the CMV-associated chains were specific for CMV antigens. Analyses of presence and absence presupposed an approximately uniform sequencing depth across donors.

The PCR employed 60 Vbeta primers together with 13 Jbeta primers. Generated by immunoSEQ multiplex PCR, the TCRdb table keeps only in-frame clones and is missing some. The sample includes about 38,000 clones, about 66% of them seen just once. Germline CDR1 LGHNA, CDR2 YNFKEQ. Trimming shortened V by 1 base and J by 8 bases, and 12 bases separated the two germline ends. CDR3 length: 14 amino acids. A remark on this clone: The antigen is unknown.

The sequence was collected from a man in his fifties in good health and CMV-seropositive. The material sequenced was PBMCs. This rearrangement joins TRBV4-2 to TRBJ2-1; D perhaps matches TRBD2 (6 bases). The CDR3 DNA reads as TGTGCCAGCAGCCAAGTCGGGAGCATGTATGAGCAGTTCTTC. Translated, it gives CASSQVGSMYEQFF.